Below, 15 T cell receptor beta chains from the same sample are listed, as sequenced in a study of beta chain features in type 1 diabetes. Sequenced material consisted of expressed TCRB transcripts (all of the isolated RNA was reverse transcribed). Profiling relied on immunoSEQ multiplex PCR, and the TCRdb table lists in-frame clones only, not all of them. Of under 350,000 clones listed, approximately 8.1% are singletons. Sequenced input: central memory CD4+ T cells from blood. These receptors originate from a woman aged 18-29 years in good health.

Points on this clone: A much bigger clone sits one base away, suggesting this may be a read error. The chain is built from TRBV10-3 and TRBJ2-5, with 8 bases that match TRBD1. Germline V gene data show CDR1 as ENHRY and CDR2 as SYGVKD. There are 16 residues in the CDR3. Here the CDR3 reads CASSASQTGGQETQYF. The CDR3 DNA is TGTGCCAGCAGTGCGAGTCAAACAGGGGGCCAAGAGACCCAGTACTTC.

This clone turned up a few times. The CDR3 sequence is CASSLQQFF. The CDR3 DNA is TGTGCCAGCAGCTTGCAGCAGTTCTTC. The rearrangement joins TRBV7-2 to TRBJ2-1; D is uncertain. Germline values: CDR1 SGHTA, CDR2 FQGNSA. The CDR3 totals 9 residues. Trimming shortened V by 3 bases and J by 11 bases, and 2 bases separated the two germline ends.

This clone was observed many times. The rearrangement joins TRBV7-2 to TRBJ2-1; D is uncertain. With 4 bases removed from V and 6 bases from J, the gap between germline ends came to 7 bases. The CDR3 loop spans 12 amino acids. CDR1 is SGHTA, CDR2 FQGNSA, per germline. The CDR3 reads CASSSTLNEQFF. CDR3 bases: TGTGCCAGCAGCTCGACCCTCAATGAGCAGTTCTTC.

The chain couples TRBV6-5 to TRBJ1-2; maybe TRBD1 (5 bases). The CDR3 is 13 amino acids. In germline, CDR1 is MNHEY, CDR2 SVGAGI. Trimming pared 7 bases from V and 7 bases from J, leaving 16 bases between. The CDR3 nucleotides read TGTGCCAGCACCCGGGGGGGACCGGTTGGCTACACCTTC. It is translated as CASTRGGPVGYTF.

This chain links TRBV9 with TRBJ1-2; a weak D match, TRBD1 (6 bases). There are 17 residues in the CDR3. The germline gives CDR1 SGDLS, CDR2 YYNGEE. Deletions cut 0 bases from V and 6 bases from J, with 21 bases between. CDR3 residues: CASSVATGSGVIHGYTF. CDR3 sequence (DNA): TGTGCCAGCAGCGTAGCTACGGGGTCAGGGGTAATACATGGCTACACCTTC.

This clone came up a few times. The V call is TRBV5-4, the J call TRBJ2-7, with 7 bases fitting TRBD2. CDR1 and CDR2 (germline): SGHNT, YYREEE (reference sequence). Germline trimming cut 0 bases from V and 4 bases from J; bases unmatched to any gene: 7. The CDR3 contains 15 residues. The CDR3 DNA sequence: TGTGCCAGCAGCTTGGGAAGCGGGATTCAGTACGAGCAGTACTTC. Its translation is CASSLGSGIQYEQYF.

This clone was counted between two and nine times. The chain carries TRBV27 and TRBJ2-5; TRBD2 agrees at 7 bases. The CDR3 has 15 residues. Germline V gene data show CDR1 as MNHEY and CDR2 as SMNVEV (reference sequence). V gave up 3 bases and J gave up 5 bases; unmatched junction bases: 9. CDR3: CASSLGRALWETQYF. CDR3 nucleotide sequence: TGTGCCAGCAGTTTGGGGAGGGCACTGTGGGAGACCCAGTACTTC.

This chain joins TRBV5-1 and TRBJ2-5; D perhaps matches TRBD1 (7 bases). Trimming cost V 4 bases and J 4 bases, with 14 bases left between them. This CDR3 has 14 residues. Germline CDR1 and CDR2: SGHRS and YFSETQ. The DNA of the CDR3 is TGCGCCAGCAGCCAGCCGGAGGGGGCAGAGACCCAGTACTTC. Amino acids: CASSQPEGAETQYF.

The chain couples TRBV7-2 to TRBJ1-5, with D perhaps TRBD1 (5 bases). This CDR3 contains 14 residues. The germline V and J ends were trimmed by 5 bases and 10 bases, with 18 bases remaining between them. Germline CDR1 and CDR2: SGHTA and FQGNSA. This chain's CDR3 is CASSPGGRSAPQHF. CDR3 nucleotide sequence: TGTGCCAGCAGCCCTGGGGGACGGTCTGCTCCCCAGCATTTT. Together with reference TRBV7-2 and TRBJ1-5, the CDR3 gives the full variable domain: GAGVSQSPSNKVTEKGKDVELRCDPISGHTALYWYRQSLGQGLEFLIYFQGNSAPDKSGLPSDRFSAERTGGSVSTLTIQRTQQEDSAVYLCASSPGGRSAPQHFGDGTRLSIL.

In its sample, this clone was seen a few times. This chain links TRBV15 with TRBJ2-2; 9 bases are a match to TRBD1. V was pared by 3 bases and J by 5 bases, with 7 bases of the junction left unmatched. Germline loops: CDR1 LNHNV, CDR2 YYDKDF (reference sequence). This CDR3 spans 16 amino acids. The CDR3 coding sequence is TGTGCCACCAGCAGGCCCGGGACAGGGCGTACCGGGGAGCTGTTTTTT. Encoded protein: CATSRPGTGRTGELFF.

This clone was observed a handful of times. The rearrangement uses TRBV7-9 and TRBJ1-2; TRBD1 aligns across 8 bases. Trimming took 2 bases from V and 8 from J; bases not matched to a gene: 7. The CDR3 is 14 amino acids. Germline V CDR1 and CDR2: SEHNR, FQNEAQ (reference sequence). This CDR3 is CASSLTGTGKGYTF. As DNA, the CDR3 is TGTGCCAGCAGCTTAACCGGGACAGGAAAAGGCTACACCTTC.

In this sample, this clone turned up many times. The chain has TRBV4-2 and TRBJ2-4, with D maybe TRBD1 (5 bases). The germline V and J ends were trimmed by 0 bases and 9 bases, with 15 bases remaining between them. The germline V gene has CDR1 LGHNA and CDR2 YNFKEQ. The CDR3 is 15 residues long. CDR3 DNA sequence: TGTGCCAGCAGCCAAGAAGGGGAAGGGTTGGGCATTCAGTACTTC. Translation gives CASSQEGEGLGIQYF.

Here the CDR3 DNA reads TGTGCCAGCCCAGGAAAGACCTATGGCTACACCTTC. This encodes CASPGKTYGYTF. The rearrangement uses TRBV5-4 and TRBJ1-2; D is ambiguous. V was trimmed by 7 bases and J by 4 bases, leaving 11 bases between them. The CDR3 spans 12 residues. Germline V lookup: CDR1 SGHNT, CDR2 YYREEE (reference sequence).

The chain joins TRBV5-1 to TRBJ2-5; D unclear. The V and J ends lost 4 bases and 5 bases respectively, with 12 bases between them. CDR1 and CDR2 (germline): SGHRS, YFSETQ. This CDR3 spans 13 amino acids. The CDR3 sequence: CASSHPVVETQYF. Here the CDR3 DNA reads TGCGCCAGCAGCCATCCAGTGGTGGAGACCCAGTACTTC.

The rearrangement uses TRBV5-1 and TRBJ2-5, with D possibly being TRBD2 (6 bases). V was clipped by 0 bases and J by 5 bases, with 17 bases between them. The germline gives CDR1 SGHRS, CDR2 YFSETQ. CDR3 length equals 16 residues. The CDR3 sequence is CASSLVAVERVETQYF. The CDR3, as DNA: TGCGCCAGCAGCTTGGTGGCTGTAGAGCGGGTGGAGACCCAGTACTTC.